What follows are 10 T cell receptor beta chains derived from one specimen sequenced in a study of shared clonotypes between healthy human individuals. Produced via immunoSEQ multiplex PCR; TCRdb's table is partial and in-frame only. The sample holds approximately 2,300,000 clones; roughly 92% are singletons and the top ten take approximately 0.39%. Input material: naive CD4+ T cells from PBMCs. Sample subset: CD45RA+ positively selected. The origin of the receptors is a man aged 18 to 30 in good health. Some clones in this sample may be carry-over from other donors' samples.

The V gene is TRBV7-3, the J gene TRBJ1-2, with unresolved D. Between the trimmed V and J ends, which lost 5 bases and 5 bases, there was a span of 15 bases. Germline V gene data show CDR1 as SGHTA and CDR2 as FQGTGA. The CDR3 has 14 amino acids. The CDR3: CASSPGPDQYGYTF. Here the CDR3 DNA reads TGTGCCAGCAGCCCCGGACCCGATCAATATGGCTACACCTTC.

This chain joins TRBV6-5 and TRBJ1-4; 9 positions agree with TRBD1. Per germline, CDR1 MNHEY and CDR2 SVGAGI. V dropped 6 bases and J dropped 8; count of bases not matched to a gene: 10. CDR3 size: 15 residues. In DNA form, the CDR3 reads TGTGCCAGCAGCTACCTCCGGACAGGGGAAGAAAAACTGTTTTTT. This encodes CASSYLRTGEEKLFF.

J is TRBJ2-7 and V is TRBV7-2; a possible D gene is TRBD1 (5 bases). The CDR3 contains 13 residues. V lost 4 bases to trimming and J lost 10 bases, with 17 bases between them. CDR1 and CDR2 from the germline V gene are SGHTA and FQGNSA. CDR3 loop: CASSYDRDPPQYF. CDR3 nucleotide sequence: TGTGCCAGCAGCTACGACAGAGACCCACCACAGTACTTC.

The V call is TRBV5-1, the J call TRBJ2-7, with TRBD2 matching over 10 bases. This CDR3 has 16 residues. From germline, CDR1 is SGHRS and CDR2 YFSETQ. Unmatched junction bases numbered 9, after V lost 3 bases and J lost 3 bases. CDR3 residues: CASSYGLAEYDYEQYF. The CDR3 DNA reads TGCGCCAGCAGCTATGGACTAGCGGAGTATGACTACGAGCAGTACTTC.

V gene TRBV27 combines with J gene TRBJ2-1, with 14 bases fitting TRBD2. V lost 6 bases, J lost 9 bases, and 16 bases stayed unmatched. The CDR3 consists of 18 residues. Germline V CDR1 and CDR2: MNHEY, SMNVEV (reference sequence). CDR3 nucleotides: TGTGCCAGCAGCCCCTCTACCTGGGGACTAGCGGGGGAGGGTGAGCAGTTCTTC. Its translation is CASSPSTWGLAGEGEQFF.

The CDR3 reads CASSYSGQGLAPLHF. The CDR3 nucleotides read TGTGCCAGCAGTTACTCTGGACAGGGCTTAGCACCCCTCCACTTT. The chain recombines TRBV6-5 with TRBJ1-6, with 8 bases that match TRBD1. CDR1 MNHEY and CDR2 SVGAGI come from the germline V gene. This CDR3 has 15 residues. After removal of 0 bases from V and 11 bases from J, the junction contained 6 bases not matched to a gene.

The chain uses TRBV5-1 and TRBJ2-5; 9 bases line up with TRBD2. CDR1 SGHRS and CDR2 YFSETQ come from the germline V gene. The CDR3 length is 16 residues. The trim removed 6 bases at V and 0 bases at J, leaving 9 bases unmatched. In DNA form, the CDR3 reads TGCGCCAGCATGGTTGGGCGGGAGGGATACCAAGAGACCCAGTACTTC. It is translated as CASMVGREGYQETQYF.

This chain uses TRBV25-1 with TRBJ1-4, with D hard to call. The CDR3 totals 13 residues. Germline loops: CDR1 MGHDK, CDR2 SYGVNS. V was clipped by 3 bases and J by 8 bases, with 10 bases between them. In DNA form, the CDR3 reads TGTGCCAGCAGTGAGTCCAAGAGGGAAAAACTGTTTTTT. It is translated as CASSESKREKLFF.

The rearrangement joins TRBV4-2 to TRBJ2-5; D is undetermined. Deletions cut 3 bases from V and 5 bases from J, with 16 bases between. Germline-derived CDR1 and CDR2 are LGHNA and YNFKEQ. The CDR3 contains 15 residues. CDR3 in amino acids: CASSQFRPSEETQYF. Written as DNA, the CDR3 is TGTGCCAGCAGCCAGTTCAGGCCGTCAGAGGAGACCCAGTACTTC.

The chain uses TRBV18 and TRBJ1-1; perhaps TRBD1 as D (5 bases). Trimming left V 4 bases short and J 1 base short, with 19 bases between. CDR3 length equals 17 residues. The V gene's germline CDR1 is KGHSH and CDR2 LQKENI. DNA for the CDR3: TGTGCCAGCTCACGGGAGCTGGGACGTCCAAAGAACACTGAAGCTTTCTTT. Amino acid sequence: CASSRELGRPKNTEAFF.